These 24 T cell receptor beta chains originate from one sample sequenced in a study of beta chain features in type 1 diabetes. Study-level results: Researchers report that Type 1 diabetes patients had moderately but significantly shorter TCRB CDR3s across all four CD4+ subsets.

Expressed TCRB transcripts got sequenced, as all isolated RNA was reverse transcribed. Using immunoSEQ multiplex PCR, the repertoire was profiled, and TCRdb retains in-frame clones only, with some absent. The sample carries a few hundred thousand clones, 10% to 15% recorded once. What these receptors recognize is not known. Sequenced: naive CD4+ T cells from blood. The receptors derive from a woman aged 18-29 years with type 1 diabetes.

The sample holds a few counts of this clone. The V gene is TRBV5-1, the J gene TRBJ2-3; 7 bases line up with TRBD2. The germline V gene encodes CDR1 SGHRS and CDR2 YFSETQ. The CDR3 has 16 residues. V gave up 4 bases and J gave up 0 bases; unmatched junction bases: 8. CDR3 nucleotides: TGCGCCAGCAGCCCTGGGGGGGGACTTAGCACAGATACGCAGTATTTT. Translated, it gives CASSPGGGLSTDTQYF.

In its sample, this clone was seen a few times. The chain couples TRBV4-3 to TRBJ1-5, with a possible D match to TRBD1 (6 bases). Germline lookup yields CDR1 LGHNA and CDR2 YSLEER. The CDR3 sequence is 13 residues long. V was trimmed by 4 bases and J by 4 bases, leaving 8 bases between them. The CDR3 DNA reads as TGCGCCAGCAGCCTAACAGGGAATCAGCCCCAGCATTTT. This encodes CASSLTGNQPQHF.

The chain carries TRBV27 and TRBJ1-5, with TRBD1 identical over 7 bases. Germline trimming cut 8 bases from V and 7 bases from J; bases unmatched to any gene: 14. The CDR3 extends over 15 amino acids. Germline V CDR1 and CDR2: MNHEY, SMNVEV (reference sequence). For the CDR3, the DNA is TGTGCCAGCGGTCCCCTAGGGGGCCGGGCCCAGCCCCAGCATTTT. This codes for CASGPLGGRAQPQHF.

The chain employs TRBV29-1 and TRBJ1-2, with D hard to call. CDR3 length: 14 amino acids. CDR1 and CDR2 (germline): SQVTM, ANQGSEA. V lost 3 bases to trimming and J lost 4 bases, with 15 bases between them. CDR3 amino acids: CSVESGLFSYGYTF. In DNA form, the CDR3 reads TGCAGCGTTGAGTCGGGTTTGTTTAGCTATGGCTACACCTTC.

This chain connects TRBV30 to TRBJ1-5, with no clear D. V was clipped by 0 bases and J by 3 bases, with 3 bases between them. CDR3 size: 12 residues. CDR1 and CDR2 from the germline V gene are GTSNPN and SVGIG (reference sequence). Here the CDR3 reads CAWSVLNQPQHF. The CDR3 coding sequence is TGTGCCTGGAGTGTCCTCAATCAGCCCCAGCATTTT.

This clone came up a few times. The rearrangement joins TRBV18 to TRBJ2-6, with D maybe TRBD1 (6 bases). V lost 4 bases to trimming and J lost 0 bases, with 10 bases between them. Looked up from germline, CDR1 is KGHSH and CDR2 is LQKENI. The CDR3 length is 16 residues. The CDR3 protein is CASSQDRNSGANVLTF. DNA of the CDR3: TGTGCCAGCTCACAAGACAGGAACTCTGGGGCCAACGTCCTGACTTTC.

In this sample, this clone turned up a few times. This chain connects TRBV30 to TRBJ2-4; 7 bases agree with TRBD1. The CDR3 loop spans 14 amino acids. CDR1 and CDR2 from the germline V gene are GTSNPN and SVGIG (reference sequence). Trimming at V came to 4 bases and at J to 0 bases, leaving 3 bases not matched to a gene. The CDR3 coding sequence is TGTGCCTGGAACAGGGGCATAGCCAAAAACATTCAGTACTTC. This sequence encodes CAWNRGIAKNIQYF.

This chain links TRBV30 with TRBJ2-4, with D perhaps matching TRBD2 (6 bases). Germline CDR1 is GTSNPN and CDR2 is SVGIG (reference sequence). The CDR3 loop spans 12 amino acids. Trimming left V 4 bases short and J 8 bases short, with 12 bases between. The CDR3 sequence is CAWNPGEDIQYF. CDR3 coding DNA: TGTGCCTGGAATCCGGGGGAGGACATTCAGTACTTC.

The chain employs TRBV9 and TRBJ2-4; 8 bases are shared with TRBD2. Germline V lookup: CDR1 SGDLS, CDR2 YYNGEE. The CDR3 has 16 residues. V was pared by 2 bases and J by 1 base, with 5 bases of the junction left unmatched. CDR3 coding DNA: TGTGCCAGCAGCGTTGTTAGCGGGACGGCCAAAAACATTCAGTACTTC. It yields the protein CASSVVSGTAKNIQYF.

This clone was found a few times. The chain joins TRBV28 to TRBJ1-1; D is unresolved. Germline assignment: CDR1 MDHEN and CDR2 SYDVKM. There are 12 residues in the CDR3. V lost 5 bases and J 7 bases, leaving 11 bases between the germline ends. The CDR3 DNA reads TGTGCCAGCAGTCCTTACACCCGTGAAGCTTTCTTT. Translating it yields CASSPYTREAFF.

This clone showed up just a few times. The chain combines TRBV5-1 with TRBJ1-1; a possible D gene is TRBD1 (6 bases). The germline V gene has CDR1 SGHRS and CDR2 YFSETQ. This CDR3 is built from 16 residues. V dropped 2 bases and J dropped 1 base, with 15 bases sitting between them. The DNA of the CDR3 is TGCGCCAGCAGCTTCCGAAGAGACAGGACGAACACTGAAGCTTTCTTT. Translating it yields CASSFRRDRTNTEAFF.

V and J are TRBV4-3 and TRBJ2-7; TRBD2 aligns across 9 bases. The trim removed 3 bases at V and 3 bases at J, leaving 3 bases unmatched. The germline V gene encodes CDR1 LGHNA and CDR2 YSLEER. This CDR3 contains 14 residues. The DNA of the CDR3 is TGCGCCAGCAGCCAGACTAGCGGAATCTACGAGCAGTACTTC. This gives the protein CASSQTSGIYEQYF.

V is TRBV10-3 and J is TRBJ2-6; D is perhaps TRBD1 (5 bases). CDR3 size: 14 residues. The V and J ends lost 8 bases and 4 bases respectively, with 12 bases between them. Germline CDR1 reads ENHRY; CDR2 reads SYGVKD. CDR3 coding DNA: TGTGCCATCGCGACAGCTGACGGGGCCAACGTCCTGACTTTC. Translating it yields CAIATADGANVLTF.

This clone turned up a few times. The V gene is TRBV7-9, the J gene TRBJ2-1; TRBD1 aligns across 10 bases. CDR3 length: 14 amino acids. The germline V gene has CDR1 SEHNR and CDR2 FQNEAQ (reference sequence). V was clipped by 5 bases and J by 5 bases; unmatched bases: 3. CDR3 coding DNA: TGTGCCAGCAGCGCCGGGACAGGGGACAATGAGCAGTTCTTC. Its translation: CASSAGTGDNEQFF.

J is TRBJ2-2 and V is TRBV4-1, with 10 bases aligning to TRBD2. Trimming cost V 1 base and J 5 bases; bases outside gene matches: 7. This CDR3 contains 17 residues. Germline CDR1 MGHRA, CDR2 YSYEKL. The CDR3 DNA is TGCGCCAGCAGCCAAGCTAGTCTAGCGGGAGTTACCGGGGAGCTGTTTTTT. Translated: CASSQASLAGVTGELFF.

This clone was observed a few times. The chain recombines TRBV7-2 with TRBJ2-3; TRBD2 is a possible D gene (7 bases). CDR1 and CDR2 (germline): SGHTA, FQGNSA. Trimming cost V 0 bases and J 4 bases, with 11 bases left between them. The CDR3 runs to 15 residues. CDR3 amino acids: CASSLAGGPADTQYF. CDR3 nucleotides: TGTGCCAGCAGCTTAGCGGGGGGGCCAGCAGATACGCAGTATTTT.

The genes are TRBV9 and TRBJ2-1, with a possible D match to TRBD2 (5 bases). Germline assignment: CDR1 SGDLS and CDR2 YYNGEE. The ends were cut back, 4 bases at V and 12 bases at J, with 20 bases in the middle. CDR3 size: 14 residues. CDR3 sequence reads: CASSPEDSPGAQFF. The DNA for the CDR3 is TGTGCCAGCAGCCCGGAGGACTCCCCCGGAGCGCAGTTCTTC.

The table lists this clone with a few counts. The chain combines TRBV6-5 with TRBJ1-4; a weak D match, TRBD1 (5 bases). The CDR3 runs to 15 residues. V was shortened by 6 bases and J by 3 bases, with 14 bases between the two germline ends. Germline V CDR1 and CDR2: MNHEY, SVGAGI. The CDR3 here is CASSSRDSANEKLFF. CDR3 nucleotide sequence: TGTGCCAGCAGCTCCAGGGATTCGGCTAATGAAAAACTGTTTTTT.

The chain carries TRBV7-3 and TRBJ2-1; weak D call: TRBD2 (5 bases). Germline V CDR1 and CDR2: SGHTA, FQGTGA. V lost 5 bases, J lost 9 bases, and 17 bases lay in between. This CDR3 is built from 14 residues. The CDR3 DNA reads TGTGCCAGCAGCCCAAGCAGCGTGGGAGTTGAGCAGTTCTTC. Translated: CASSPSSVGVEQFF.

This clone was detected only a few times. The V call is TRBV30, the J call TRBJ2-7; 12 nucleotides line up with TRBD2. Germline loops: CDR1 GTSNPN, CDR2 SVGIG (reference sequence). Trimming took 7 bases from V and 4 from J; bases not matched to a gene: 5. The CDR3 has 13 residues. In DNA, the CDR3 is TGTGCCTCTTCGGGACTAGCGGGTTACGAGCAGTACTTC. Its protein is CASSGLAGYEQYF.

This clone was counted a few times. V gene TRBV5-1 combines with J gene TRBJ1-2, with D maybe TRBD1 (5 bases). CDR1 and CDR2 (germline): SGHRS, YFSETQ. The V gene lost 1 base and the J gene lost 6 bases, with 13 bases spanning the gap. The CDR3 runs 14 residues. The CDR3 spells CASSLWGGSDGYTF. For the CDR3, the DNA is TGCGCCAGCAGCTTGTGGGGGGGGTCGGATGGCTACACCTTC. The variable domain in full, with the rest retrieved from reference TRBV5-1 and TRBJ1-2, is KAGVTQTPRYLIKTRGQQVTLSCSPISGHRSVSWYQQTPGQGLQFLFEYFSETQRNKGNFPGRFSGRQFSNSRSEMNVSTLELGDSALYLCASSLWGGSDGYTFGSGTRLTVV.

This rearrangement joins TRBV30 to TRBJ2-7; 8 bases align to TRBD1. The CDR3 is 16 residues long. The J segment lost 7 bases and the V segment lost 0 bases, leaving 14 bases of the junction unmatched. CDR1 is GTSNPN and CDR2 is SVGIG in the germline V gene (reference sequence). The CDR3 sequence: CAWSVLEGRGRKEQYF. In DNA, the CDR3 is TGTGCCTGGAGTGTACTAGAAGGCAGGGGGCGAAAAGAGCAGTACTTC.

The chain recombines TRBV30 with TRBJ2-3; D not resolved. V gave up 4 bases and J gave up 0 bases, with 8 bases separating them. The CDR3 extends over 13 amino acids. Germline V gene lookup returns CDR1 GTSNPN and CDR2 SVGIG (reference sequence). The CDR3 region is CAWNSISTDTQYF. The CDR3 region has the DNA TGTGCCTGGAACTCGATCAGCACAGATACGCAGTATTTT.

This clone was recorded a few times. The genes are TRBV6-5 and TRBJ1-5, with D possibly matching TRBD1 (5 bases). Per germline, CDR1 MNHEY and CDR2 SVGAGI. V shed 6 bases and J shed 7 bases, with 13 bases lying between them. The CDR3 has 13 residues. The CDR3 here is CASSPGFQQPQHF. In nucleotides, the CDR3 is TGTGCCAGCAGCCCAGGGTTCCAACAGCCCCAGCATTTT.